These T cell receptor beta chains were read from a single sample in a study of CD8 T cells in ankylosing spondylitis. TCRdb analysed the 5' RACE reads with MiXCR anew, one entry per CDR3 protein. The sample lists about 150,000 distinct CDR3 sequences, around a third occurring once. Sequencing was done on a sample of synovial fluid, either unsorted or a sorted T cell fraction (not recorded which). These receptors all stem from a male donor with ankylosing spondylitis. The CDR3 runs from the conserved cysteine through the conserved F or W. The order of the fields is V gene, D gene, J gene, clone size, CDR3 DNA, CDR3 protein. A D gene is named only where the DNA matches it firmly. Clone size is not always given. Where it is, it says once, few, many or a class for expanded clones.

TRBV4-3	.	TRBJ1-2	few	TGCGCCAGCAGCCAAGGTCCGGGAGCTAACTATGGCTACACCTTC	CASSQGPGANYGYTF
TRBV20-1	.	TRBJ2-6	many	TGCAGTGTCAAGATTCCTGGGGCCAACGTCCTGACTTTC	CSVKIPGANVLTF
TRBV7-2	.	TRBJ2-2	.	TGTGCCAGCAACCCGGGACTTTCTACCGGGGAGCTGTTTTTT	CASNPGLSTGELFF
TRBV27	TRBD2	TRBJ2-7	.	TGTGCCAGCAGTTTGGGGGTCGGGGGGACCCACTACGAGCAGTACTTC	CASSLGVGGTHYEQYF
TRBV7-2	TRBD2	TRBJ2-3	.	TGTGCCACTCCCCTAGCGGGGGACGGGACAGATACGCAGTATTTT	CATPLAGDGTDTQYF
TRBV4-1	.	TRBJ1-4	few	TGCGCCAGCAGCCAAGATGTCAGTGGAAGGGGTGAAAAACTGTTTTTT	CASSQDVSGRGEKLFF
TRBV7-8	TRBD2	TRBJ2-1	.	TGTGCCAGCAGCTTAGTTAGGCTAGCGGGGGGATACAATGAGCAGTTCTTC	CASSLVRLAGGYNEQFF
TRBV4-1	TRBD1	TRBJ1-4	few	TGCGCCAGCAGCCATTGGGACAGGCCTAATGAAAAACTGTTTTTT	CASSHWDRPNEKLFF
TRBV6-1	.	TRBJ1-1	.	TGTGCCAGCAGGAGGGACACCCGGAACACTGAAGCTTTCTTT	CASRRDTRNTEAFF
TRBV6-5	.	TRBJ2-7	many	TGTGCCAGCAGTTACGCGCCTACCTACGAGCAGTACTTC	CASSYAPTYEQYF
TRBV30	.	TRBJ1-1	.	TGTGCCTGGAGTGTGCAGGGGGAAGCTTTCTTT	CAWSVQGEAFF
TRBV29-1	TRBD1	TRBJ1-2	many	TGCAGCGTCCTACTCGGACAGGGCTATGGCTACACCTTC	CSVLLGQGYGYTF
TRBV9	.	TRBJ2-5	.	TGTGCCAGCAGCGTACTAGGGACAACACAGGAGACCCAGTACTTC	CASSVLGTTQETQYF
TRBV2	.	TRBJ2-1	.	TGTGCCAGCAGTGAAGCTCCACCCGGGTGGGGTGAGCAGTTCTTC	CASSEAPPGWGEQFF
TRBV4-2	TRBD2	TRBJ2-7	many	TGTGCCAGCAGCCAAACGGGAGGGGGATCCTACGAGCAGTACTTC	CASSQTGGGSYEQYF
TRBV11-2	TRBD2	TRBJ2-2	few	TGTGCCAGCAGCTTAGATGGTGGGAGGGTTCGCACCGGGGAGCTGTTTTTT	CASSLDGGRVRTGELFF
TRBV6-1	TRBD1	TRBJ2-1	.	TGTGCCAGCAGGCGTTTTTCGGGACAGTACAATGAGCAGTTCTTC	CASRRFSGQYNEQFF
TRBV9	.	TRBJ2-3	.	TGTGCCAGCAGCACCCAGGGTATACGCACAGATACGCAGTATTTT	CASSTQGIRTDTQYF
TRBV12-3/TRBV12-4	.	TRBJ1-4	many	TGTGCCAGCAGTTTAGGGCCTTCGGGGGAACTTTGGAAACTGTTTTTT	CASSLGPSGELWKLFF
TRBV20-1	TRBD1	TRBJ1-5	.	TGCAGTGCTAGGGTCGACAGGGGAGGAGGCAATCAGCCCCAGCATTTT	CSARVDRGGGNQPQHF